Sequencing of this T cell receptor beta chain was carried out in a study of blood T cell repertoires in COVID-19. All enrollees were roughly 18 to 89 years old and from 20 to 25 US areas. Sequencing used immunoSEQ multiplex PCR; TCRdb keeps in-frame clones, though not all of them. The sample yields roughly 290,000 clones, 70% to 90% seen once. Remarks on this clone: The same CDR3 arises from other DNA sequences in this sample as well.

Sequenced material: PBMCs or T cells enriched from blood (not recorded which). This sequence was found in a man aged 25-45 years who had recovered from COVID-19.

The CDR3, as DNA: TGTGCCAGTAGTATATTCGGTAGCACAGATACGCAGTATTTT. Translated: CASSIFGSTDTQYF. The chain has TRBV19 and TRBJ2-3; no clear D gene. Germline V CDR1 and CDR2: LNHDA, SQIVND (reference sequence). The CDR3 is made up of 14 amino acids. V gave up 2 bases and J gave up 0 bases, with 6 bases separating them.